This is a list of T cell receptor beta chains from one sample in a study of cytomegalovirus exposure and HLA in healthy donors. The assay was immunoSEQ multiplex PCR, and TCRdb's table has in-frame clones only and misses some. The table includes 150,000 to 200,000 clones, over 80% detected once. Sequencing was carried out using PBMCs. The receptors shown here come from a girl aged 5 to 17 in good health and CMV-seropositive. Both conserved end residues are part of each CDR3. The order of the fields is V gene, J gene, clone size, D gene, CDR3 protein, CDR3 DNA. D genes are given only for firm matches. Size tells how often a clone was seen (once, few, many) or the class of an expanded clone, and some rows leave it out.

TRBV27,TRBJ2-1,.,.,CASSLEAFTAGYNEQFF,TGTGCCAGCAGCTTAGAAGCCTTTACTGCTGGCTACAATGAGCAGTTCTTC
TRBV30,TRBJ1-1,.,.,CAWSVRDYTEAFF,TGTGCCTGGAGTGTCCGGGACTACACTGAAGCTTTCTTT
TRBV5-4,TRBJ1-1,.,.,CASRPRDTGTEAFF,TGTGCCAGCAGGCCTCGGGACACCGGCACTGAAGCTTTCTTT
TRBV7-6,TRBJ2-5,once,.,CASSLLELQETQYF,TGTGCCAGCAGCTTACTAGAGCTCCAAGAGACCCAGTACTTC
TRBV25-1,TRBJ2-1,few,TRBD1,CASSETSRGLGNEQFF,TGTGCCAGCAGTGAAACCTCTAGGGGGCTCGGGAATGAGCAGTTCTTC
TRBV2,TRBJ2-5,.,TRBD2,CASRKTSGDQETQYF,TGTGCCAGCAGGAAGACTAGCGGGGACCAAGAGACCCAGTACTTC
TRBV5-1,TRBJ2-3,few,.,CASSLVRTGRGTDTQYF,TGCGCCAGCAGCTTGGTCCGGACAGGGAGGGGTACAGATACGCAGTATTTT
TRBV2,TRBJ1-3,few,.,CASSEDSWGNTIYF,TGTGCCAGCAGTGAGGACAGTTGGGGAAACACCATATATTTT
TRBV30,TRBJ1-1,.,.,CAWSSTMNTEAFF,TGTGCCTGGAGTAGTACAATGAACACTGAAGCTTTCTTT
TRBV6-5,TRBJ2-7,.,TRBD1,CASSYSGQGLHEQYF,TGTGCCAGCAGTTACTCAGGACAGGGGCTCCACGAGCAGTACTTC
TRBV2,TRBJ1-5,.,TRBD1,CASREGLRQGLNQPQHF,TGTGCCAGCAGGGAAGGATTGAGACAGGGTCTAAATCAGCCCCAGCATTTT
TRBV28,TRBJ1-5,.,TRBD1,CASSLWQGQGANQPQHF,TGTGCCAGCAGTTTATGGCAGGGGCAGGGGGCCAATCAGCCCCAGCATTTT
TRBV4-2,TRBJ2-1,.,TRBD2,CASSRGSSGRYYEQFF,TGTGCCAGCAGCCGAGGTTCTAGCGGGAGGTACTATGAGCAGTTCTTC
TRBV28,TRBJ2-2,.,TRBD2,CASSNPAGGVDTGELFF,TGTGCCAGCAGCAACCCAGCGGGGGGCGTGGACACCGGGGAGCTGTTTTTT
TRBV18,TRBJ2-1,.,TRBD1,CASSEQGVQASAEQFF,TGTGCCAGCTCAGAGCAGGGGGTCCAGGCCAGCGCTGAGCAGTTCTTC
TRBV5-1,TRBJ2-3,.,.,CASSLGPGGTDTQYF,TGCGCCAGCAGCTTGGGGCCAGGGGGCACAGATACGCAGTATTTT
TRBV6-9,TRBJ2-3,.,.,CASSYSWPEAGGTDTQYF,TGTGCCAGCAGTTATTCGTGGCCAGAAGCGGGTGGCACAGATACGCAGTATTTT
TRBV18,TRBJ2-7,.,TRBD1,CASSTGQGYEQYF,TGTGCCAGCTCAACGGGACAGGGCTACGAGCAGTACTTC
TRBV18,TRBJ1-2,.,TRBD1,CASSQRGQGAFGYTF,TGTGCCAGCTCACAGCGGGGACAGGGGGCGTTTGGCTACACCTTC
TRBV5-1,TRBJ2-1,.,.,CASNKDRAYNEQFF,TGCGCCAGCAACAAAGACAGAGCCTACAATGAGCAGTTCTTC
TRBV2,TRBJ2-3,.,TRBD1,CASSEARGQGNADTQYF,TGTGCCAGCAGTGAAGCCCGGGGACAGGGGAATGCAGATACGCAGTATTTT
TRBV4-1,TRBJ2-7,.,.,CASSPRISPQGHEQYF,TGCGCCAGCAGCCCCCGAATATCTCCACAGGGCCACGAGCAGTACTTC
TRBV9,TRBJ1-1,.,.,CASKEGSGAATEAFF,TGTGCCAGCAAGGAAGGCTCAGGGGCAGCGACTGAAGCTTTCTTT
TRBV7-8,TRBJ1-5,.,.,CASSLATGSQPQHF,TGTGCCAGCAGCTTAGCAACAGGGAGTCAGCCCCAGCATTTT
TRBV28,TRBJ1-2,.,TRBD1,CASSRQGNYGYTF,TGTGCCAGCAGTCGACAGGGCAACTATGGCTACACCTTC
TRBV7-3,TRBJ2-1,.,TRBD2,CASSLSTSGRAILSNEQFF,TGTGCCAGCAGCTTATCGACTAGCGGGAGGGCCATTTTATCCAATGAGCAGTTCTTC
TRBV2,TRBJ2-7,few,TRBD2,CASSGLAGPTYEQYF,TGTGCCAGCAGTGGACTAGCGGGTCCTACCTACGAGCAGTACTTC
TRBV7-9,TRBJ1-2,.,.,CASSFDRLNYGYTF,TGTGCCAGCAGCTTCGACAGGTTGAACTATGGCTACACCTTC
TRBV7-3,TRBJ2-7,.,TRBD2,CASSPQGSGGYEQYF,TGTGCCAGCAGCCCTCAGGGTAGCGGGGGCTACGAGCAGTACTTC
TRBV19,TRBJ1-5,.,.,CASGSRTVYSNQPQHF,TGTGCCAGTGGATCACGGACAGTGTATAGCAATCAGCCCCAGCATTTT
TRBV25-1,TRBJ2-1,few,.,CASSEGTGSSYNEQFF,TGTGCCAGCAGTGAAGGTACAGGGAGCTCCTACAATGAGCAGTTCTTC
TRBV2,TRBJ1-5,.,TRBD1,CASSTARGLQPQHF,TGTGCCAGCAGTACCGCCAGGGGGCTTCAGCCCCAGCATTTT
TRBV7-9,TRBJ1-4,.,.,CASSPNAGRLFF,TGTGCCAGCAGCCCCAACGCCGGGAGGCTGTTTTTT
TRBV27,TRBJ2-7,.,TRBD2,CASSSDRAGGFQYF,TGTGCCAGCAGTTCCGATCGAGCGGGAGGATTTCAGTACTTC
TRBV19,TRBJ2-5,.,TRBD1,CASSRDRGFETQYF,TGTGCCAGTAGTAGGGACAGGGGGTTCGAGACCCAGTACTTC
TRBV27,TRBJ1-4,.,.,CASSSLTGPNEKLFF,TGTGCCAGCAGTTCCCTGACAGGTCCTAATGAAAAACTGTTTTTT
TRBV28,TRBJ1-2,.,TRBD1,CASRLGQNYGYTF,TGTGCCAGCAGGCTGGGACAGAACTATGGCTACACCTTC
TRBV2,TRBJ2-1,.,TRBD2,CASSGGTSGSNEQFF,TGTGCCAGCAGTGGAGGAACTAGCGGGAGCAATGAGCAGTTCTTC
TRBV5-4,TRBJ2-1,.,.,CASSLPGVGEQFF,TGTGCCAGCAGCTTGCCAGGGGTGGGTGAGCAGTTCTTC
TRBV7-3,TRBJ2-5,once,.,CASSPNGGAETQYF,TGTGCCAGCAGCCCGAACGGCGGGGCGGAGACCCAGTACTTC
TRBV28,TRBJ2-7,.,TRBD1,CASSTKLLRDRGSAYEQYF,TGTGCCAGCAGCACTAAACTTCTCCGGGACAGGGGGTCGGCCTACGAGCAGTACTTC
TRBV2,TRBJ2-5,once,TRBD1,CASSYDRGYRETQYF,TGTGCCAGCAGTTACGACAGGGGCTACCGGGAGACCCAGTACTTC
TRBV7-8,TRBJ1-5,.,.,CASSLGMSSNQPQHF,TGTGCCAGCAGCTTAGGTATGAGTAGCAATCAGCCCCAGCATTTT
TRBV19,TRBJ2-7,.,TRBD1,CASSTRTGGSAEPYEQYF,TGTGCCAGTAGTACCCGGACAGGGGGCTCCGCAGAGCCCTACGAGCAGTACTTC
TRBV28,TRBJ2-1,.,TRBD2,CASSVPLAASYNEQFF,TGTGCCAGCAGTGTCCCCCTAGCGGCCTCCTACAATGAGCAGTTCTTC
TRBV25-1,TRBJ1-2,few,.,CASSPGRDIQGYTF,TGTGCCAGCAGTCCAGGCCGGGACATCCAAGGCTACACCTTC
TRBV19,TRBJ1-1,.,.,CARSGVMNTEAFF,TGTGCCAGATCCGGGGTAATGAACACTGAAGCTTTCTTT